This TCR beta chain is from a study of T-cell reconstitution after alpha-beta-depleted transplantation in children (dated by TCRdb to the mid-2010s). In terms of the full investigation: Using TCR repertoire profiling, the study followed T-cell immune reconstitution in a quantitative way in children after TCRalphabeta/CD19-depleted allogeneic hematopoietic cell transplantation.

Reading the label with the study, this specimen's treatment or condition is: allogeneic hematopoietic cell transplantation with graft depleted of TCRalphabeta T cells and CD19 B cells. The children who served as transplant recipients had been given grafts of TCRalphabeta/CD19-depleted allogeneic hematopoietic cells. A note on this clonotype: Its target antigen remains unknown. Base qualities are missing; no much larger clone stands one base away.

V has 4 bases trimmed and J has 4 bases trimmed; junction bases matching no gene number 5. CDR1 SEHNR and CDR2 FQNEAQ were looked up in the germline V gene (reference sequence). CDR3 length: 15 amino acids, cysteine to phenylalanine. Kept here is only the CDR3 DNA, which spans 45 bases and is read in frame from base 1. The study at large found these results: In some patients, high TCRbeta diversity at day 60 was attributed to recipient T cells and intrathymic progenitors that had survived conditioning. Over subsequent months, a decline in hyperexpanded clone frequencies was noted, and after one year, T-cell counts and TCRbeta diversity were mostly ascribed to newly produced T cells. The apparently early alphabetaT-cell count recovery about two months after transplant was reportedly dependent on only several hundred rapidly expanded clones derived from non-depleted graft cells.

The library was built by means of PCR. TCRdb shows the sequencer as Illumina HiSeq 2500. TCR libraries were prepared with molecular barcoding, using unique molecular identifiers to normalize TCRbeta repertoire quantification. TCRdb reprocessing: public reads trimmed at Q25 with fastp, clones called with MiXCR, in-frame beta chains kept. Rows with a matching CDR3 protein are joined into one entry that keeps the most common DNA and genes. Recorded for this sample are 250,000 to 400,000 distinct CDR3 sequences; 23% of them occurred a single time. Approximately 9.9% of the sample is in the top ten clones.

The source material was PBMCs, mostly from graft donor cells, sampled 180 days after TCRalphabeta/CD19-depleted stem cell transplant. The V gene is TRBV7-9 and the J gene is TRBJ2-7, with 12 bases matching TRBD2. The TCR originated in a male patient between 5 and 17 years old who had a stem cell transplant for acute lymphoblastic leukemia, so the T cells may come from the graft donor. The DNA sequence is as follows: TGTGCCAGCAGCTCCCGACTAGCGGGAGTATACGAGCAGTACTTC. It specifies CASSSRLAGVYEQYF.